Each of the 17 T cell receptor beta chains below was sequenced from the same sample in a study of human T cells and chemical hapten exposure (dated by TCRdb to about 2021). This specimen's time point label, per the study, means: pre-sensitization, week 0. According to the study, the label for this sample's treatment or condition signals: therapeutic diphenylcyclopropenone sensitization with weekly scalp DPC. Receptor libraries were prepared by RACE. TCRdb lists the instrument as NextSeq 500. The public reads were run again by TCRdb, first through fastp at Q25 and then through MiXCR, and only productive beta chains were kept. Entries are consolidated by CDR3 protein sequence, retaining the most common genes and DNA. This sample holds 300,000 to 450,000 distinct CDR3 sequences; 5.5% were observed only once. Together, the top ten hold about 8.7% of the sample. Here the sequenced sample was whole blood, taken in connection with sensitization to the hapten diphenylcyclopropenone (DPC). These receptors originate from a woman in her late teens or twenties with alopecia areata. Some clones in this sample may be carry-over from other donors' samples.

In this sample, this clonotype turned up once. A much bigger clone sits one base away, suggesting this may be a read error. This chain connects TRBV12-3 or TRBV12-4 to TRBJ1-1; 8 bases align to TRBD1. CDR3 length: 14 residues. V lost 6 bases, J lost 5 bases, and 8 bases stayed unmatched. CDR3 DNA: TGTGCCAGCAGCCCTACGGACAGGGTAACTGAAGCTTTCTTT. It translates to CASSPTDRVTEAFF.

This rearrangement joins TRBV12-3 or TRBV12-4 to TRBJ1-6; D remains ambiguous. The CDR3 sequence is 19 residues long. The V end was cut by 1 base, the J end by 0 bases, with 16 bases between. The CDR3 sequence is CASSLERRVTSSYNSPLHF. The CDR3, as DNA: TGTGCCAGCAGTTTAGAAAGGAGAGTCACGAGCTCCTATAATTCACCCCTCCACTTT.

This clonotype appeared a few times. V gene TRBV7-2 combines with J gene TRBJ1-2; possibly TRBD1 for D (6 bases). Looked up from germline, CDR1 is SGHTA and CDR2 is FQGNSA. The CDR3 has 15 residues. V was cut by 5 bases and J by 6 bases, with 19 bases left in between. The CDR3 is CASSAIVSGADGYTF. CDR3 sequence (DNA): TGTGCCAGCAGCGCCATCGTTTCAGGGGCAGATGGCTACACCTTC.

V is TRBV5-8 and J is TRBJ2-3, with D tentatively TRBD1 (7 bases). Germline V lookup: CDR1 SGHTS, CDR2 YDEGEE. The CDR3 consists of 16 residues. V lost 4 bases and J 0 bases, leaving 15 bases between the germline ends. The CDR3 DNA reads TGTGCCAGCAGCAGCGAGGGGGCGGGAAGCACAGATACGCAGTATTTT. It translates to CASSSEGAGSTDTQYF.

J is TRBJ2-1 and V is TRBV11-2; 11 nucleotides align to TRBD2. Per germline, CDR1 SGHAT and CDR2 FQNNGV. Trimming took 2 bases from V and 2 from J; bases not matched to a gene: 11. CDR3 length equals 19 residues. Written as DNA, the CDR3 is TGTGCCAGCAGCTTATTCACTAGCGGGGGTAACCACCCCTACAATGAGCAGTTCTTC. Its protein product is CASSLFTSGGNHPYNEQFF.

This clonotype was detected many times. This chain uses TRBV28 with TRBJ1-1; D gene ambiguous. The CDR3 length is 13 residues. V lost 6 bases and J lost 1, with 9 bases in between. CDR1 is MDHEN, CDR2 SYDVKM, per germline. The CDR3 sequence: CASRRTQNTEAFF. In DNA, the CDR3 is TGTGCCAGCAGGAGGACGCAGAACACTGAAGCTTTCTTT.

In this sample, this clonotype turned up many times. The chain links TRBV20-1 to TRBJ2-3, with 12 bases aligning to TRBD2. V lost 1 base to trimming and J lost 0 bases; unmatched junction nucleotides: 8. Germline assignment: CDR1 DFQATT and CDR2 SNEGSKA (reference sequence). This CDR3 spans 18 amino acids. CDR3 residues: CSARVSSGGAGSTDTQYF. CDR3 DNA: TGCAGTGCTAGAGTGTCTAGCGGGGGGGCCGGTAGCACAGATACGCAGTATTTT.

This rearrangement joins TRBV4-3 to TRBJ1-1; 7 bases fit TRBD1. Trimming removed 0 bases from V and 1 base from J; junction bases left unmatched: 11. Germline CDR1 and CDR2: LGHNA and YSLEER. The length of the CDR3 is 18 residues. DNA for the CDR3: TGCGCCAGCAGCCAAGAGAGGAGCGGGACAGTCTGGAACACTGAAGCTTTCTTT. It is translated as CASSQERSGTVWNTEAFF.

This clonotype came up many times. The V and J genes are TRBV10-3 and TRBJ2-3, with 8 positions matching TRBD2. CDR3 length: 16 residues. J was trimmed by 4 bases and V by 3 bases; bases with no gene match: 9. Germline assignment: CDR1 ENHRY and CDR2 SYGVKD. CDR3 nucleotide sequence: TGTGCCATCAGTGAAGGCCAGCGGGGGCTCTCAGATACGCAGTATTTT. Amino acid sequence: CAISEGQRGLSDTQYF.

The chain employs TRBV4-3 and TRBJ2-2, with D uncertain. V was pared by 6 bases and J by 6 bases, with 11 bases between. The CDR3 sequence is 13 residues long. Germline V gives CDR1 LGHNA, CDR2 YSLEER. In nucleotides, the CDR3 is TGCGCCAGCAGAGAGAGAGTATCCGGGGAGCTGTTTTTT. Translating it yields CASRERVSGELFF.

This clonotype was picked up many times. The chain has TRBV24-1 and TRBJ2-1; D gene uncertain. The germline V gene encodes CDR1 KGHDR and CDR2 SFDVKD. The CDR3 is 13 residues long. The V gene lost 6 bases and the J gene lost 4 bases, with 9 bases spanning the gap. This chain's CDR3 is CATSLSGYNEQFF. CDR3 bases: TGTGCCACCAGTCTTTCCGGGTACAATGAGCAGTTCTTC.

This clonotype turned up a few times. The chain has TRBV6-5 and TRBJ1-2; TRBD1 agrees at 9 bases. The germline V gene has CDR1 MNHEY and CDR2 SVGAGI. The CDR3 is 15 amino acids. V dropped 1 base and J dropped 5; count of bases not matched to a gene: 5. CDR3 amino acids: CASSYWTGDSYGYTF. Written as DNA, the CDR3 is TGTGCCAGCAGTTACTGGACAGGGGATTCATATGGCTACACCTTC.

This clonotype was detected ten times or more. The chain carries TRBV13 and TRBJ1-6; perhaps TRBD1 as D (5 bases). This CDR3 is built from 13 residues. V was trimmed by 3 bases and J by 10 bases, leaving 10 bases between them. CDR1 is PRHDT, CDR2 FYEKMQ, per germline (reference sequence). In DNA form, the CDR3 reads TGTGCCAGCAGCTTTTCAGGGAGCTCACCCCTCCACTTT. Translating it yields CASSFSGSSPLHF.

The V call is TRBV2, the J call TRBJ2-1; TRBD2 matches at 10 bases. With V trimmed by 4 bases and J by 0 bases, 0 bases remained unmatched. This CDR3 contains 15 residues. Germline CDR1 reads SNHLY; CDR2 reads FYNNEI. The CDR3 DNA reads TGTGCCAGCAGTGCTAGCGGGAGCTCCTACAATGAGCAGTTCTTC. As protein: CASSASGSSYNEQFF. Based on the CDR3 plus reference TRBV2 and TRBJ2-1, the full variable domain is EPEVTQTPSHQVTQMGQEVILRCVPISNHLYFYWYRQILGQKVEFLVSFYNNEISEKSEIFDDQFSVERPDGSNFTLKIRSTKLEDSAMYFCASSASGSSYNEQFFGPGTRLTVL.

This clonotype occurred a few times. The chain links TRBV4-3 to TRBJ2-5, with no clear D. V lost 8 bases to trimming and J lost 2 bases, with 12 bases between them. This CDR3 comprises 13 residues. Germline CDR1 reads LGHNA; CDR2 reads YSLEER. For the CDR3, the DNA is TGCGCCAGCGGGCTGAACAGACAAGAGACCCAGTACTTC. Translating gives CASGLNRQETQYF.

In this sample, this clonotype turned up many times. V and J are TRBV27 and TRBJ1-2; the match to TRBD1 covers 11 bases. V dropped 5 bases and J dropped 4; count of bases not matched to a gene: 9. The CDR3 runs to 16 residues. The germline CDR1 and CDR2 sequences are MNHEY and SMNVEV (reference sequence). CDR3 sequence reads: CASSAGTGGSIYGYTF. The CDR3 DNA reads TGTGCCAGCAGTGCCGGGACAGGGGGTTCCATCTATGGCTACACCTTC.

At least ten counts were recorded for this clonotype. The chain couples TRBV5-1 to TRBJ1-6; no clear D. This CDR3 has 15 amino acids. From germline, CDR1 is SGHRS and CDR2 YFSETQ. Trimming took 3 bases from V and 6 from J, leaving 13 bases between them. Here the CDR3 DNA reads TGCGCCAGCAGCTCAACGATCACGGTTAATTCACCCCTCCACTTT. This gives the protein CASSSTITVNSPLHF.